Listed below are T cell receptor beta chains from one sample, sequenced in a study of T cell changes during pregnancy in multiple sclerosis. Generated by immunoSEQ multiplex PCR, the TCRdb table keeps only in-frame clones and is missing some. This table holds tens of thousands of clones, about 94% found once. Source: CD8+ T cells from peripheral blood mononuclear cells, taken in the first trimester of pregnancy. Receptors were obtained from a female donor with multiple sclerosis, enrolled in a pregnancy study. Each CDR3 is given with its conserved first and last residue. The order of the fields is D gene, V gene, clone size, J gene, CDR3 protein, CDR3 DNA. D genes are given only for firm matches. Clone size is stated in some rows and not others, as once, few, many or a class when expanded.

TRBD2	TRBV9	-	TRBJ2-1	CASSAGSGRINEQFF	TGTGCCAGCAGCGCCGGTAGCGGGAGGATCAATGAGCAGTTCTTC
-	TRBV7-2	-	TRBJ2-1	CASSLGGGLGEQFF	TGTGCCAGCAGCTTAGGTGGCGGCTTAGGTGAGCAGTTCTTC
-	TRBV7-9	-	TRBJ2-7	CASTLGTYEQYF	TGTGCCAGCACCCTCGGGACCTACGAGCAGTACTTC
TRBD1	TRBV15	-	TRBJ1-2	CATSRGYGLTGGISDYGYTF	TGTGCCACCAGCAGAGGGTACGGACTGACAGGGGGGATCTCTGACTATGGCTACACCTTC
-	TRBV10-3	-	TRBJ2-2	CAISEGRPGDTGELFF	TGTGCCATCAGTGAGGGGCGCCCAGGGGACACCGGGGAGCTGTTTTTT
TRBD2	TRBV9	-	TRBJ2-7	CASSVGLAPTGEQYF	TGTGCCAGCAGCGTGGGACTAGCGCCCACAGGAGAGCAGTACTTC
TRBD2	TRBV4-3	-	TRBJ2-1	CASSQDPPTSGGVYNEQFF	TGCGCCAGCAGCCAAGATCCCCCCACTAGCGGGGGCGTCTACAATGAGCAGTTCTTC
-	TRBV19	once	TRBJ1-2	CASRAENYGYTF	TGTGCCAGTAGGGCAGAAAACTATGGCTACACCTTC
-	TRBV9	-	TRBJ2-1	CASSVDGKNYNEQFF	TGTGCCAGCAGCGTAGACGGGAAGAATTACAATGAGCAGTTCTTC
-	TRBV27	-	TRBJ1-5	CASSFGSGGNQPQHF	TGTGCCAGCAGTTTCGGGTCGGGGGGCAATCAGCCCCAGCATTTT
TRBD1	TRBV4-3	-	TRBJ1-2	CASSQTGVVGYTF	TGCGCCAGCAGCCAAACAGGGGTAGTAGGCTACACCTTC
-	TRBV9	once	TRBJ2-1	CASSASGGGLFLEQFF	TGTGCCAGCAGCGCGAGTGGGGGGGGGCTTTTTCTTGAGCAGTTCTTC
-	TRBV4-1	-	TRBJ1-4	CASSTHVEEKLFF	TGCGCCAGCAGCACCCACGTAGAGGAAAAACTGTTTTTT
-	TRBV30	-	TRBJ1-1	CAWSVPDKRNTEAFF	TGTGCCTGGAGTGTACCGGACAAAAGGAACACTGAAGCTTTCTTT
-	TRBV5-1	-	TRBJ1-2	CATTDSIGYTF	TGCGCCACTACGGACAGTATCGGCTACACCTTC
TRBD1	TRBV29-1	-	TRBJ2-7	CSVEMGQGYEQYF	TGCAGCGTTGAAATGGGACAGGGATACGAGCAGTACTTC
-	TRBV18	-	TRBJ2-2	CASSLTVPASGELFF	TGTGCCAGCTCACTCACAGTCCCCGCGTCGGGGGAGCTGTTTTTT
TRBD1	TRBV18	once	TRBJ2-5	CASSPEDRNQETQYF	TGTGCCAGCTCACCAGAGGACAGGAACCAAGAGACCCAGTACTTC
TRBD1	TRBV2	-	TRBJ1-2	CASSDGTVPDYGYTF	TGTGCCAGCAGTGATGGGACAGTACCCGACTATGGCTACACCTTC
-	TRBV5-1	-	TRBJ1-1	CASAGGNTEAFF	TGCGCCAGCGCGGGTGGAAACACTGAAGCTTTCTTT
-	TRBV10-1	-	TRBJ2-2	CASQGLTGSGELFF	TGCGCCAGCCAGGGACTCACAGGATCCGGGGAGCTGTTTTTT
TRBD1	TRBV11-2	-	TRBJ2-7	CASSLGDRGIYEQYF	TGTGCCAGCAGCTTAGGGGACAGGGGAATCTACGAGCAGTACTTC
-	TRBV27	-	TRBJ2-2	CASSLSITGELFF	TGTGCCAGCAGTTTGAGTATCACCGGGGAGCTGTTTTTT
-	TRBV5-1	-	TRBJ2-7	CASSPWTETEQYF	TGCGCCAGCAGCCCATGGACAGAAACCGAGCAGTACTTC
TRBD2	TRBV7-3	-	TRBJ2-1	CASGPGLAPPYNEQFF	TGTGCCAGCGGACCGGGACTAGCGCCCCCCTACAATGAGCAGTTCTTC
-	TRBV4-1	-	TRBJ2-7	CASSQIPSVDLYEQYF	TGCGCCAGCAGCCAAATCCCTAGCGTCGACCTCTACGAGCAGTACTTC
-	TRBV4-1	-	TRBJ1-1	CASSHSSLNTEAFF	TGCGCCAGCAGCCATTCCAGTTTGAACACTGAAGCTTTCTTT
TRBD1	TRBV27	-	TRBJ2-1	CASSGGVSPGYNEQFF	TGTGCCAGCTCAGGGGGAGTAAGCCCTGGCTACAATGAGCAGTTCTTC
TRBD1	TRBV7-3	-	TRBJ2-7	CASSARQGREQYF	TGTGCCAGCAGTGCACGACAGGGACGCGAGCAGTACTTC
TRBD1	TRBV5-4	-	TRBJ1-1	CASTNRGEAFF	TGTGCCAGCACGAACAGGGGTGAAGCTTTCTTT
-	TRBV7-9	-	TRBJ1-6	CASSPDSWGNSPLHF	TGTGCCAGCAGCCCCGACAGTTGGGGAAATTCACCCCTCCACTTT
-	TRBV6-6	-	TRBJ2-3	CACSRSGHTDTQYF	TGTGCCTGCAGCCGAAGCGGTCACACAGATACGCAGTATTTT
TRBD1	TRBV25-1	-	TRBJ2-7	CASSELGQEAYEQYF	TGTGCCAGCAGTGAACTCGGACAGGAAGCCTACGAGCAGTACTTC
-	TRBV18	-	TRBJ1-5	CASSPPETSTVRHF	TGTGCCAGCTCACCTCCCGAGACCTCGACAGTGCGGCATTTT
TRBD2	TRBV7-3	-	TRBJ2-1	CASSLFGLADPVYNEQFF	TGTGCCAGCAGCTTATTCGGGCTAGCGGACCCAGTCTACAATGAGCAGTTCTTC
TRBD1	TRBV30	-	TRBJ2-5	CAWRGAGTGFQETQYF	TGTGCCTGGAGGGGTGCGGGGACAGGCTTCCAAGAGACCCAGTACTTC
TRBD1	TRBV2	-	TRBJ1-1	CASSPGQGFGGAEAFF	TGTGCCAGCAGTCCGGGACAGGGATTTGGAGGAGCTGAAGCTTTCTTT
-	TRBV28	-	TRBJ2-3	CASDPSSTGTSTDTQYF	TGTGCCAGCGACCCCTCCTCGACAGGGACTAGCACAGATACGCAGTATTTT
-	TRBV29-1	-	TRBJ2-2	CSVEQGSNTGELFF	TGCAGCGTTGAACAGGGGAGTAATACCGGGGAGCTGTTTTTT
TRBD1	TRBV10-1	-	TRBJ1-5	CASSGSRGRNVSNQPQHF	TGCGCCAGCAGTGGGTCTAGGGGGCGAAACGTAAGCAATCAGCCCCAGCATTTT
TRBD2	TRBV5-6	-	TRBJ2-3	CASSLEGKLAGGPTDTQYF	TGTGCCAGCAGCTTAGAGGGGAAACTAGCGGGAGGGCCCACAGATACGCAGTATTTT
TRBD1	TRBV2	-	TRBJ2-5	CASSGDSLQETQYF	TGTGCCAGCAGTGGGGACAGCTTGCAAGAGACCCAGTACTTC
-	TRBV9	-	TRBJ2-1	CASSASYNEQFF	TGTGCCAGCAGCGCGAGTTACAATGAGCAGTTCTTC
-	TRBV6-1	few	TRBJ1-1	CASSEPQGYTEAFF	TGTGCCAGCAGTGAACCTCAGGGGTACACTGAAGCTTTCTTT
-	TRBV6-6	-	TRBJ2-1	CASSLVATVHNEQFF	TGTGCCAGCAGTTTGGTAGCGACCGTGCACAATGAGCAGTTCTTC
TRBD1	TRBV6-5	-	TRBJ2-7	CASSYPRQGAYEQYF	TGTGCCAGCAGTTACCCCCGACAGGGGGCCTACGAGCAGTACTTC
TRBD2	TRBV27	-	TRBJ2-1	CASSLSILAGGPDEQFF	TGTGCCAGCAGTTTATCAATTCTAGCGGGGGGGCCCGATGAGCAGTTCTTC
TRBD1	TRBV7-9	-	TRBJ2-2	CASSSTDREAGELFF	TGTGCCAGCAGCTCAACGGACAGGGAAGCCGGGGAGCTGTTTTTT
-	TRBV27	-	TRBJ2-7	CASSLGRRGDEQYF	TGTGCCAGCAGTTTAGGCCGCAGGGGCGACGAGCAGTACTTC
-	TRBV19	-	TRBJ2-1	CASSTLAGAKPSYNEQFF	TGTGCCAGTAGTACCTTAGCAGGGGCCAAACCTTCCTACAATGAGCAGTTCTTC
-	TRBV6-1	-	TRBJ2-1	CASSEDRSSYNEQFF	TGTGCCAGCAGTGAGGACAGAAGCTCCTACAATGAGCAGTTCTTC
TRBD2	TRBV7-9	-	TRBJ2-2	CASSPLSGKNTGELFF	TGTGCCAGCAGCCCGTTAAGCGGGAAGAACACCGGGGAGCTGTTTTTT
-	TRBV7-9	-	TRBJ1-2	CASSPTLVANYGYTF	TGTGCCAGCAGCCCAACCCTGGTAGCTAACTATGGCTACACCTTC